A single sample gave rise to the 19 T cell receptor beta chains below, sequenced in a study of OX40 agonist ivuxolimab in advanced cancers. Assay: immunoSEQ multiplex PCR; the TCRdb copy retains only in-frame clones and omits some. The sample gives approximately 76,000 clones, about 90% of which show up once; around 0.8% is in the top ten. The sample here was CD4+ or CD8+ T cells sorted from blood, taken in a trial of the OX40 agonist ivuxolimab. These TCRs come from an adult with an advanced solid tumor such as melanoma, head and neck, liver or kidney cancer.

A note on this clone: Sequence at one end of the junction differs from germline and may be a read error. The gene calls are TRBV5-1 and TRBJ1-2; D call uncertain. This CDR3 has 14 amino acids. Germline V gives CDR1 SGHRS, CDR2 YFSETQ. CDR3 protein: CASSLEGGNSGYTF. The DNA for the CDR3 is TGCGCCAGCAGCTTGGAGGGAGGGAACTCTGGCTACACCTTC.

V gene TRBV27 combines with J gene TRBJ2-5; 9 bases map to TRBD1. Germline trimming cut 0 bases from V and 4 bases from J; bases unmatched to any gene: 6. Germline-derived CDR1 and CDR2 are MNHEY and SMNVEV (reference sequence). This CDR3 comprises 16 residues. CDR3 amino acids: CASSLSWDRVGETQYF. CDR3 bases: TGTGCCAGCAGTTTATCGTGGGACAGGGTGGGAGAGACCCAGTACTTC.

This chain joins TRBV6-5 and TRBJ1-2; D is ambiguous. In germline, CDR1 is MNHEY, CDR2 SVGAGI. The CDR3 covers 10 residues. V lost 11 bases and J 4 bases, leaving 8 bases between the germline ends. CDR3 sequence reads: CARPPYGYTF. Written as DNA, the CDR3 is TGTGCCCGCCCCCCCTATGGCTACACCTTC.

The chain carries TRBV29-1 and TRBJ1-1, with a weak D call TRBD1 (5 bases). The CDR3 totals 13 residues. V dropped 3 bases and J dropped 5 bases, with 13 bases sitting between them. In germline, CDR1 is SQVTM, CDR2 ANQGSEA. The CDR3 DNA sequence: TGCAGCGTTGATAGGGGCCGGTGGACTGAAGCTTTCTTT. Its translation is CSVDRGRWTEAFF.

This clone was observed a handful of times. In DNA, the CDR3 is TGTGCCTGGAGGCCCCCGGGACAGGGGTTGAACACTGAAGCTTTCTTT. Its translation is CAWRPPGQGLNTEAFF. V gene TRBV30 combines with J gene TRBJ1-1, with 10 positions matching TRBD1. The CDR3 is made up of 16 amino acids. The germline V gene encodes CDR1 GTSNPN and CDR2 SVGIG (reference sequence). Unmatched junction bases numbered 7, after V lost 3 bases and J lost 0 bases.

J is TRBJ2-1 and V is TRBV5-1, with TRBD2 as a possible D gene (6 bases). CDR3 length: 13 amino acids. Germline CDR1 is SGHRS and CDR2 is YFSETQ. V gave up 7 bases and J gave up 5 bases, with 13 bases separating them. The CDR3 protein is CASRAGGDNEQFF. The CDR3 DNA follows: TGCGCCAGCCGGGCAGGCGGGGACAATGAGCAGTTCTTC.

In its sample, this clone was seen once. CDR3 residues: CASSFTGLNTGELFF. The DNA of the CDR3 is TGTGCCAGCAGCTTTACGGGCCTTAACACCGGGGAGCTGTTTTTT. V and J are TRBV7-8 and TRBJ2-2; D gene uncertain. Germline V CDR1 and CDR2: SGHVS, FQNEAQ. V lost 3 bases, J lost 2 bases, and 10 bases lay in between. The CDR3 sequence is 15 residues long.

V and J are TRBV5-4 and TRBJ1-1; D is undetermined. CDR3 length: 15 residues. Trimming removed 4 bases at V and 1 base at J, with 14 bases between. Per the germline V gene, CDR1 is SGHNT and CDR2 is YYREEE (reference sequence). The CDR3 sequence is CASSPLGGKNTEAFF. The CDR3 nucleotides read TGTGCCAGCAGCCCCCTGGGCGGGAAGAACACTGAAGCTTTCTTT.

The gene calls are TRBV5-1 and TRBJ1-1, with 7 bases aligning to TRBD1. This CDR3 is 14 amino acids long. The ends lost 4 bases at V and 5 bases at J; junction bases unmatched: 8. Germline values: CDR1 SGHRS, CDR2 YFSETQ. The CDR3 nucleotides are TGCGCCAGCAGCACTGACAGGGTGGGAACTGAAGCTTTCTTT. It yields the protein CASSTDRVGTEAFF.

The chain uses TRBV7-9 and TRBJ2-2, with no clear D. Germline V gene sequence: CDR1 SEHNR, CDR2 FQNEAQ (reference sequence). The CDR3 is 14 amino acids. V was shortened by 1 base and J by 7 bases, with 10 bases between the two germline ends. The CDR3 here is CASSLGAGGGELFF. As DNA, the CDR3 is TGTGCCAGCAGCTTAGGGGCAGGCGGCGGGGAGCTGTTTTTT. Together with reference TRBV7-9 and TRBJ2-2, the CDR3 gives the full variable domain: DTGVSQNPRHKITKRGQNVTFRCDPISEHNRLYWYRQTLGQGPEFLTYFQNEAQLEKSRLLSDRFSAERPKGSFSTLEIQRTEQGDSAMYLCASSLGAGGGELFFGEGSRLTVL.

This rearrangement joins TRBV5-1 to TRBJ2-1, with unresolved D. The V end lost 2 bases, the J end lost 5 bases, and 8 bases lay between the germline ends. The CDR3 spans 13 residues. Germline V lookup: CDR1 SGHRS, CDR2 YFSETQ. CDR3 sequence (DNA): TGCGCCAGCAGCTTCTCCGGTAACAATGAGCAGTTCTTC. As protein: CASSFSGNNEQFF.

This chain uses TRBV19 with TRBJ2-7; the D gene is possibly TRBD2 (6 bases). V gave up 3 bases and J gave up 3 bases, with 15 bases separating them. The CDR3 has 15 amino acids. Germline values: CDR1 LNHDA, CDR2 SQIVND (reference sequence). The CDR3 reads CASSIGGNPFYEQYF. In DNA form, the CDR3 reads TGTGCCAGTAGTATTGGGGGGAACCCTTTCTACGAGCAGTACTTC. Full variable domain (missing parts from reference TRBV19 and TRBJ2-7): DGGITQSPKYLFRKEGQNVTLSCEQNLNHDAMYWYRQDPGQGLRLIYYSQIVNDFQKGDIAEGYSVSREKKESFPLTVTSAQKNPTAFYLCASSIGGNPFYEQYFGPGTRLTVT.

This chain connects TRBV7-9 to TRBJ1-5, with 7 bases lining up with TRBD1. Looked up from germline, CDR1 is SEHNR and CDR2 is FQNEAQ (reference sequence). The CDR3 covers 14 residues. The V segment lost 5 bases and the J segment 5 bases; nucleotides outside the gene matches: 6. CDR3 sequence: CASSPQGPHQPQHF. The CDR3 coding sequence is TGTGCCAGCAGCCCACAGGGGCCGCATCAGCCCCAGCATTTT.

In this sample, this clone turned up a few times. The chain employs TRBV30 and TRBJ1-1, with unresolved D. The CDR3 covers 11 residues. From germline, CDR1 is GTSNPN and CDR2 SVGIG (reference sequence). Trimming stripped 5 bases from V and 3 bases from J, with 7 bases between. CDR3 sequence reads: CAWFRDTEAFF. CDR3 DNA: TGTGCCTGGTTTCGGGACACTGAAGCTTTCTTT.

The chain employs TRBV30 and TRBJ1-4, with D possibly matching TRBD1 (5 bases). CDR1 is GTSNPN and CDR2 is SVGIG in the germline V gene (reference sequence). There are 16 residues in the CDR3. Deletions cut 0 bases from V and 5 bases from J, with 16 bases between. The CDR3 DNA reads TGTGCCTGGAGTGTAGGGTATGGGGGTATGAATGAAAAACTGTTTTTT. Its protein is CAWSVGYGGMNEKLFF.

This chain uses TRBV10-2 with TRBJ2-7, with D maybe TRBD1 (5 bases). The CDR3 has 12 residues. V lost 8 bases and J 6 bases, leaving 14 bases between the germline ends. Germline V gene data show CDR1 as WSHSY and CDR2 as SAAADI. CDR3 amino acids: CASGKAGLEQYF. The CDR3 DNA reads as TGCGCCAGCGGGAAGGCAGGGCTCGAGCAGTACTTC.

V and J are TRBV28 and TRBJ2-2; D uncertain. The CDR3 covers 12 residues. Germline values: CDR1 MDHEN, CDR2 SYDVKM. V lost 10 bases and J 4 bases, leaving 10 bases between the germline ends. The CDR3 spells CATVGSTGELFF. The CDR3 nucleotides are TGTGCCACCGTCGGCTCCACCGGGGAGCTGTTTTTT.

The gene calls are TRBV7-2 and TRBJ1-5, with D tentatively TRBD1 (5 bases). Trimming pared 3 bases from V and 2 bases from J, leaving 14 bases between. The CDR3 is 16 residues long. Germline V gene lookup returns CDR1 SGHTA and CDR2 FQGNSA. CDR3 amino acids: CASSFRGTGGNQPQHF. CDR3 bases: TGTGCCAGCAGCTTCCGCGGGACCGGCGGCAATCAGCCCCAGCATTTT.

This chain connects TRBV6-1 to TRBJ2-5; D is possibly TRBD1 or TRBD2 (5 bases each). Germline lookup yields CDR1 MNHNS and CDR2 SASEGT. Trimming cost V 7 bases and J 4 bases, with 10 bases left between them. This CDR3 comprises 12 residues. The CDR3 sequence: CASNLGVETQYF. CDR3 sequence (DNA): TGTGCCAGCAACTTGGGGGTAGAGACCCAGTACTTC.